This T cell receptor beta chain was sequenced for a study of graft-versus-host responses after intestinal transplantation. Points from the study as a whole: High graft-versus-host to host-versus-graft clonal ratios were found in allografts of patients who had graft-donor T cell macrochimerism.

Germline loops: CDR1 SGHKS, CDR2 YYEKEE (reference sequence). This CDR3 is built from 12 residues. J gave up 8 bases and V 2 bases, and 2 bases lay outside the gene matches. Libraries were prepared by immunoSEQ multiplex PCR; TCRdb keeps only in-frame clonotypes and omits some of them. The sample has tens of thousands of clones, 90% to 95% seen once. About this clone itself: Its antigen is currently unknown.

Sequenced material: unstimulated CD4+ T cells sorted from spleen or lymph node cells, taken before transplant. The chain joins TRBV5-5 to TRBJ1-1, with 8 bases matching TRBD1. This TCR was sampled from a human donor who was the organ donor for an intestinal transplant. CDR3 nucleotides: TGTGCCAGCAGCTTTCGGGACAGGGAAGCTTTCTTT. This gives the protein CASSFRDREAFF.